A single sample is the source of the 18 T cell receptor beta chains below, sequenced in a study of CD8 T cell repertoires and HIV-1 epitope variants. This table comes from immunoSEQ multiplex PCR, and its TCRdb copy is limited to in-frame clones, with some not included. The sample has around 5,500 clones; less than 70% are singletons. These receptors have no known antigen. The specimen was cultured CD8+ T cells derived from PBMCs. Every receptor here comes from a male donor with HIV.

This chain connects TRBV2 to TRBJ2-3; 8 nucleotides align to TRBD1. The CDR3 is made up of 16 amino acids. The germline gives CDR1 SNHLY, CDR2 FYNNEI. With V trimmed by 5 bases and J by 4 bases, 11 bases remained unmatched. The chain's CDR3 is CASSTPGQGRSDTQYF. Written as DNA, the CDR3 is TGTGCCAGCAGTACCCCAGGACAGGGTCGGTCAGATACGCAGTATTTT.

The chain uses TRBV28 and TRBJ2-7; the D gene is possibly TRBD1 (5 bases). Trimming stripped 2 bases from V and 2 bases from J, with 10 bases between. CDR3 length: 14 residues. The germline V gene has CDR1 MDHEN and CDR2 SYDVKM. This chain's CDR3 is CASSLRAGPYEQYF. As DNA, the CDR3 is TGTGCCAGCAGTTTAAGGGCAGGGCCCTACGAGCAGTACTTC.

This chain uses TRBV6-5 with TRBJ2-7; 7 bases are shared with TRBD1. Germline CDR1 reads MNHEY; CDR2 reads SVGAGI. The CDR3 has 13 amino acids. V shed 2 bases and J 5 bases; nucleotides not matched to a gene: 3. CDR3 sequence: CASSYQGVNEQYF. CDR3 bases: TGTGCCAGCAGTTACCAGGGGGTGAACGAGCAGTACTTC.

The table lists this clone with a few counts. V and J are TRBV30 and TRBJ2-7, with D perhaps matching TRBD1 (5 bases). This CDR3 region has 13 residues. The V gene lost 5 bases and the J gene lost 4 bases, with 15 bases spanning the gap. Per the germline V gene, CDR1 is GTSNPN and CDR2 is SVGIG (reference sequence). The CDR3 region has the DNA TGTGCCTGGGAAATCCCAGGGTGGTACGAGCAGTACTTC. Translating it yields CAWEIPGWYEQYF.

The chain couples TRBV9 to TRBJ2-1; D is tentatively TRBD1 or TRBD2 (6 bases each). The V gene lost 0 bases and the J gene lost 4 bases, with 11 bases spanning the gap. The germline gives CDR1 SGDLS, CDR2 YYNGEE. This CDR3 contains 15 residues. The CDR3 loop is CASSVDKGGYNEQFF. For the CDR3, the DNA is TGTGCCAGCAGCGTAGATAAAGGGGGGTACAATGAGCAGTTCTTC.

The chain couples TRBV28 to TRBJ2-7; a possible D gene is TRBD1 (6 bases). Per the germline V gene, CDR1 is MDHEN and CDR2 is SYDVKM. The CDR3 length is 15 residues. Trimming pared 3 bases from V and 0 bases from J, leaving 12 bases between. The DNA for the CDR3 is TGTGCCAGCAGTTTTCCAGGGACAAGCTCCTACGAGCAGTACTTC. It encodes CASSFPGTSSYEQYF.

The CDR3 loop is CASSGVNTGELFF. The CDR3 coding sequence is TGCGCCAGCAGTGGCGTAAATACCGGGGAGCTGTTTTTT. The chain couples TRBV10-1 to TRBJ2-2; D is uncertain. V was shortened by 4 bases and J by 5 bases, with 8 bases between the two germline ends. The CDR3 sequence is 13 residues long. Germline assignment: CDR1 WNHNN and CDR2 SYGVQD (reference sequence).

The genes are TRBV19 and TRBJ1-1, with D possibly TRBD1 on 5 matching bases. V was trimmed by 3 bases and J by 1 base, leaving 15 bases between them. The germline V gene has CDR1 LNHDA and CDR2 SQIVND (reference sequence). The CDR3 is made up of 16 amino acids. The CDR3 DNA is TGTGCCAGTAGTATTGGGGGGATTCTTGCGAACACTGAAGCTTTCTTT. Protein sequence: CASSIGGILANTEAFF.

By proportion, this clone is large (0.1 to 1%). The rearrangement links TRBV28 to TRBJ1-2; possibly TRBD1 for D (5 bases). Germline lookup yields CDR1 MDHEN and CDR2 SYDVKM. There are 16 residues in the CDR3. V shed 5 bases and J shed 3 bases, with 19 bases lying between them. CDR3 amino acids: CASSIRPTDFDYGYTF. CDR3 DNA sequence: TGTGCCAGCAGTATACGCCCGACAGATTTCGACTATGGCTACACCTTC.

This chain uses TRBV4-1 with TRBJ1-1; D gene ambiguous. V was cut by 2 bases and J by 4 bases, with 11 bases left in between. The CDR3 contains 14 residues. Germline CDR1 MGHRA, CDR2 YSYEKL. The CDR3 region is CASSQSGGVTEAFF. Here the CDR3 DNA reads TGCGCCAGCAGCCAATCGGGTGGGGTCACTGAAGCTTTCTTT.

This rearrangement joins TRBV7-3 to TRBJ2-3, with D possibly TRBD2 on 6 matching bases. The CDR3 spans 15 residues. V shed 1 base and J shed 0 bases, with 8 bases lying between them. CDR1 and CDR2 (germline): SGHTA, FQGTGA. The CDR3 is CASSLIAESTDTQYF. CDR3 nucleotide sequence: TGTGCCAGCAGCTTAATAGCGGAGAGCACAGATACGCAGTATTTT.

The V and J genes are TRBV19 and TRBJ2-5, with D perhaps TRBD2 (6 bases). The ends were cut back, 4 bases at V and 0 bases at J, with 18 bases in the middle. The CDR3 runs 17 residues. The V gene's germline CDR1 is LNHDA and CDR2 SQIVND (reference sequence). The chain's CDR3 is CASSTRGVAAYQETQYF. CDR3 DNA: TGTGCCAGTAGTACCCGTGGGGTAGCGGCGTACCAAGAGACCCAGTACTTC.

The chain links TRBV4-1 to TRBJ1-1, with D unresolved. V was cut by 1 base and J by 3 bases, with 12 bases left in between. The CDR3 length is 15 residues. The germline V gene encodes CDR1 MGHRA and CDR2 YSYEKL. The CDR3 reads CASSQVWGKDTEAFF. In DNA, the CDR3 is TGCGCCAGCAGCCAAGTGTGGGGAAAGGACACTGAAGCTTTCTTT.

The CDR3 reads CASSPHSTATGGVAEAFF. The DNA of the CDR3 is TGTGCCAGCAGTCCCCATTCCACCGCGACAGGGGGAGTAGCTGAAGCTTTCTTT. The chain has TRBV28 and TRBJ1-1; 9 bases agree with TRBD1. Trimming removed 5 bases from V and 6 bases from J; junction bases left unmatched: 19. Germline assignment: CDR1 MDHEN and CDR2 SYDVKM. The CDR3 covers 18 residues.

This rearrangement joins TRBV19 to TRBJ1-5; 7 nucleotides match TRBD1. Germline lookup yields CDR1 LNHDA and CDR2 SQIVND (reference sequence). The CDR3 loop spans 17 amino acids. V was clipped by 7 bases and J by 2 bases; unmatched bases: 14. This CDR3 is CASTSGTVGAGNQPQHF. CDR3 DNA: TGTGCCAGTACCTCCGGGACAGTGGGGGCCGGCAATCAGCCCCAGCATTTT.

V usage is TRBV6-1 and J usage is TRBJ2-2, with D perhaps matching TRBD1 or TRBD2 (5 bases each). CDR3 size: 13 residues. CDR1 and CDR2 (germline): MNHNS, SASEGT. V was clipped by 7 bases and J by 7 bases, with 13 bases between them. CDR3 nucleotides: TGTGCCAGCAAGCCCGGGACCAACGGGGAGCTGTTTTTT. This translates into CASKPGTNGELFF.

This clone has just a few counts. The chain combines TRBV29-1 with TRBJ1-2; D gene ambiguous. V gave up 5 bases and J gave up 3 bases, with 7 bases separating them. The CDR3 sequence is 11 residues long. Germline-derived CDR1 and CDR2 are SQVTM and ANQGSEA. The CDR3 here is CSVQEDYGYTF. CDR3 bases: TGCAGCGTTCAGGAAGACTATGGCTACACCTTC.

This sequence joins TRBV19 and TRBJ1-2; D is unresolved. Germline values: CDR1 LNHDA, CDR2 SQIVND (reference sequence). V lost 3 bases and J lost 4, with 6 bases in between. There are 12 residues in the CDR3. The chain's CDR3 is CASSISVYGYTF. CDR3 bases: TGTGCCAGTAGTATTTCGGTCTATGGCTACACCTTC.